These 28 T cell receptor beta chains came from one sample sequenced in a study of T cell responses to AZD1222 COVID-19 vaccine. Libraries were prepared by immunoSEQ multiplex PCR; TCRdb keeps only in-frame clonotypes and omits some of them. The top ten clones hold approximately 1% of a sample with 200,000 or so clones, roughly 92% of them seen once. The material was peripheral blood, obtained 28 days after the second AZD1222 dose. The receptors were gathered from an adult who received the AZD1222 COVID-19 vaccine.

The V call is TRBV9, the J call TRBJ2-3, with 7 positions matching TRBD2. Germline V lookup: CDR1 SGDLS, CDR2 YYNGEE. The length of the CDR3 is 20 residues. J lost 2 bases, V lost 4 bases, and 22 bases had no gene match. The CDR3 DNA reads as TGTGCCAGCAGCCCTAAAGCGGGACTGCGGGCTTTTACGGTCACAGATACGCAGTATTTT. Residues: CASSPKAGLRAFTVTDTQYF.

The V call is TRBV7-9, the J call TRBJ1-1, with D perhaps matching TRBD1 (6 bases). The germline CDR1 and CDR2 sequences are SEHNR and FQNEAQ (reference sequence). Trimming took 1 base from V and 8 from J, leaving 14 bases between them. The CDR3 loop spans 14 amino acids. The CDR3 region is CASSLGTAGGEAFF. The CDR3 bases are TGTGCCAGCAGCTTAGGGACAGCTGGGGGGGAAGCTTTCTTT.

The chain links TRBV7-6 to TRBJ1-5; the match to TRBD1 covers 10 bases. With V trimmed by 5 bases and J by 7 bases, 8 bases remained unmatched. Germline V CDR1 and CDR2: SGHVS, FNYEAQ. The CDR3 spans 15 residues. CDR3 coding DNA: TGTGCCAGCAGCACCGGGACAGGGGTAGGCCAGCCCCAGCATTTT. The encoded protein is CASSTGTGVGQPQHF.

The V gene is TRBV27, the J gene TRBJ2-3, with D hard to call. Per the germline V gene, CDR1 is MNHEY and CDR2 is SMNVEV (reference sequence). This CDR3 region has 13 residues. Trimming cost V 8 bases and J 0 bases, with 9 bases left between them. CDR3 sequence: CASHLSSTDTQYF. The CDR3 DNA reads TGTGCCAGCCACCTGTCTAGCACAGATACGCAGTATTTT.

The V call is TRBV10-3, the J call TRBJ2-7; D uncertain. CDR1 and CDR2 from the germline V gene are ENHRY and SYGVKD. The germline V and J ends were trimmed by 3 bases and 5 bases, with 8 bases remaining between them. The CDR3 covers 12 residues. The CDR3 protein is CAISDWAHEQYF. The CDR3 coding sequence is TGTGCCATCAGTGATTGGGCCCACGAGCAGTACTTC.

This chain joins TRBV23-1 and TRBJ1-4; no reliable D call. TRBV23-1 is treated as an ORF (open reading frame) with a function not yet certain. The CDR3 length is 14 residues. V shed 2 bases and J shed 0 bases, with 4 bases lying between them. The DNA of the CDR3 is TGCGCCAGCAGTCAACCTGCAACTAATGAAAAACTGTTTTTT. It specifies CASSQPATNEKLFF.

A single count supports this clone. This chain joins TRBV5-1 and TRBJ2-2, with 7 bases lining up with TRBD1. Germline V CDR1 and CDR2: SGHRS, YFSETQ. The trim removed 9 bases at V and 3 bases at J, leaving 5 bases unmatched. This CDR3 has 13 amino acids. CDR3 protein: CATRQGDTGELFF. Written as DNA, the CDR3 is TGCGCCACCCGCCAGGGGGACACCGGGGAGCTGTTTTTT.

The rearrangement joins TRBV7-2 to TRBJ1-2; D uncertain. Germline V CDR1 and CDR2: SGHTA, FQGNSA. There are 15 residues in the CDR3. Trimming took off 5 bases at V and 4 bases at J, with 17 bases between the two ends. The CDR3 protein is CASSEQKGGSYGYTF. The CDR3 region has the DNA TGTGCCAGCAGCGAACAAAAAGGAGGTTCCTATGGCTACACCTTC.

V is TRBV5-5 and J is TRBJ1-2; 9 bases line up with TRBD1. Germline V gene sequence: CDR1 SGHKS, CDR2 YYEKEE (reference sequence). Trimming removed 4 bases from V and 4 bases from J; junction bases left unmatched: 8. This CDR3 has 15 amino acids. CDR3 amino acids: CASSPGTGSGYGYTF. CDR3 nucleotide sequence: TGTGCCAGCAGCCCCGGGACAGGGAGCGGCTATGGCTACACCTTC.

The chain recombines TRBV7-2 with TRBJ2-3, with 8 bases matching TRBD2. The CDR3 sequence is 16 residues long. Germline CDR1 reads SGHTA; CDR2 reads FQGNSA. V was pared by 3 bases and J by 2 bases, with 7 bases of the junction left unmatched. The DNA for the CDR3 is TGTGCCAGCAGCTTTGCGGGGGGTTCTACCACAGATACGCAGTATTTT. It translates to CASSFAGGSTTDTQYF.

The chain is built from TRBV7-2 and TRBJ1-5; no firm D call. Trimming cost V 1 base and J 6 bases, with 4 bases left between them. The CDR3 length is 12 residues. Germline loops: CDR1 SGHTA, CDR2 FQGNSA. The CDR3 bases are TGTGCCAGCAGCTTAGGGGGTCAGCCCCAGCATTTT. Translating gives CASSLGGQPQHF.

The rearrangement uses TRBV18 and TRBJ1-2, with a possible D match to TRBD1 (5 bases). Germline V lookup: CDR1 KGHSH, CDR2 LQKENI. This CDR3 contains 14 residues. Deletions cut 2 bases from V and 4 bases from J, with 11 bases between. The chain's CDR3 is CASSPAREGYGYTF. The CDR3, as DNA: TGTGCCAGCTCACCAGCCAGGGAGGGCTATGGCTACACCTTC.

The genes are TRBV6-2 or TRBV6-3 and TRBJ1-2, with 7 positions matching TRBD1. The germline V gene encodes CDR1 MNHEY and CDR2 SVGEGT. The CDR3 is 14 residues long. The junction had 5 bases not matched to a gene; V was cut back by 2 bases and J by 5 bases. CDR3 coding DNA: TGTGCCAGCAGTTACGAGACAGGGAGGTATGGCTACACCTTC. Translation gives CASSYETGRYGYTF.

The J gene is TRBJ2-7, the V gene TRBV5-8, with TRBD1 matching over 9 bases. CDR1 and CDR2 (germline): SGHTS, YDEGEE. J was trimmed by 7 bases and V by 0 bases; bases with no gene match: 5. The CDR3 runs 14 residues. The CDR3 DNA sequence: TGTGCCAGCAGCTTGGAATGGGGGACAGGGGAGCAGTACTTC. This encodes CASSLEWGTGEQYF.

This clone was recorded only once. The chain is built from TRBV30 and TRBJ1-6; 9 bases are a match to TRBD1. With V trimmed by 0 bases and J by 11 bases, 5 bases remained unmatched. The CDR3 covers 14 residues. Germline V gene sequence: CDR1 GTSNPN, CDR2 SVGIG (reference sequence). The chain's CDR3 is CAWSVGTGRTPLHF. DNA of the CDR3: TGTGCCTGGAGTGTAGGGACAGGGCGGACACCCCTCCACTTT.

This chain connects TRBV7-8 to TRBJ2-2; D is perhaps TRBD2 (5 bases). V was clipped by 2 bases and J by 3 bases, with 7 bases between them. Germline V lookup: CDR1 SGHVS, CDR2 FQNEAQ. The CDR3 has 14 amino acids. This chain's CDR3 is CASSLSGYTGELFF. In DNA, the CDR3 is TGTGCCAGCAGCTTATCGGGGTACACCGGGGAGCTGTTTTTT.

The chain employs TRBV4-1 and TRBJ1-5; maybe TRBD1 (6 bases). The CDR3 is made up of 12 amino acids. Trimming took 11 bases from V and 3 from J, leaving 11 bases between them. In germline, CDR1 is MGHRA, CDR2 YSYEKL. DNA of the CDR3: TGCGCCTCCGGGGGGCACAATCAGCCCCAGCATTTT. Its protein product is CASGGHNQPQHF.

CDR3 coding DNA: TGTGCCTGCTACGAGCAGTACTTC. Encoded protein: CACYEQYF. This chain joins TRBV27 and TRBJ2-7; no reliable D call. V lost 11 bases and J 3 bases, leaving 2 bases between the germline ends. The CDR3 runs to 8 residues. Germline CDR1 MNHEY, CDR2 SMNVEV (reference sequence).

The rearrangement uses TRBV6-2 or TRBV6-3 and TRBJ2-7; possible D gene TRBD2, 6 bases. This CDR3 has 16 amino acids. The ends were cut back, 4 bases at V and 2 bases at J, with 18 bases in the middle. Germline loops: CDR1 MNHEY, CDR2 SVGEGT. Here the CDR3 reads CASSSLRGTGPYEQYF. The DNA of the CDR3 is TGTGCCAGCAGTTCCCTCCGGGGGACGGGGCCCTACGAGCAGTACTTC.

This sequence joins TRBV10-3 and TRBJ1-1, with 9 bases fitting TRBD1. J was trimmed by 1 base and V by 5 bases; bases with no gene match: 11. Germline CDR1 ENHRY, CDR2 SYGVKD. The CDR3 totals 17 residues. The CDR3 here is CAISSGTGRGSNTEAFF. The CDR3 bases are TGTGCCATCAGTTCCGGGACAGGGAGAGGGTCGAACACTGAAGCTTTCTTT.

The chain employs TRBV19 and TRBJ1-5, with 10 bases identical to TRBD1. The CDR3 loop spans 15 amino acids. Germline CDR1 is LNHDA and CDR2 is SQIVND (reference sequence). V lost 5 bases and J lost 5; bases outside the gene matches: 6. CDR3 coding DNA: TGTGCCAGTAGTGTCCATGGACAGGGGGATCAGCCCCAGCATTTT. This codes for CASSVHGQGDQPQHF. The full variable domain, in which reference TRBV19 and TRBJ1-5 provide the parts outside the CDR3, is DGGITQSPKYLFRKEGQNVTLSCEQNLNHDAMYWYRQDPGQGLRLIYYSQIVNDFQKGDIAEGYSVSREKKESFPLTVTSAQKNPTAFYLCASSVHGQGDQPQHFGDGTRLSIL.

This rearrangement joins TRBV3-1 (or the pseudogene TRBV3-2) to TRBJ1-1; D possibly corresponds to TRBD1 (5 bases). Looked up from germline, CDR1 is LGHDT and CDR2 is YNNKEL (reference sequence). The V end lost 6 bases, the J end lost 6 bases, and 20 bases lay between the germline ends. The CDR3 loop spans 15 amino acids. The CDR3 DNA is TGTGCCAGCAGTCCCGAGAGAAGGGGATATGCTGAAGCTTTCTTT. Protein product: CASSPERRGYAEAFF.

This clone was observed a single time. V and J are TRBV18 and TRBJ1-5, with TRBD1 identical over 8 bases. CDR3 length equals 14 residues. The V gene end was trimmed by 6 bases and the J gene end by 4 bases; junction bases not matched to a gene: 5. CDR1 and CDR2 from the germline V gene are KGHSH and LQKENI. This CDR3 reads CASSTGVPNQPQHF. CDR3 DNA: TGTGCCAGCTCGACAGGGGTCCCAAATCAGCCCCAGCATTTT.

CDR3 loop: CASSSNGGGQGHEKLFF. DNA for the CDR3: TGTGCCAGCAGCTCCAACGGGGGTGGACAGGGGCATGAAAAACTGTTTTTT. The chain joins TRBV7-9 to TRBJ1-4; 9 bases align to TRBD1. The CDR3 is 17 amino acids. The junction had 12 bases not matched to a gene; V was cut back by 4 bases and J by 6 bases. Germline V lookup: CDR1 SEHNR, CDR2 FQNEAQ (reference sequence).

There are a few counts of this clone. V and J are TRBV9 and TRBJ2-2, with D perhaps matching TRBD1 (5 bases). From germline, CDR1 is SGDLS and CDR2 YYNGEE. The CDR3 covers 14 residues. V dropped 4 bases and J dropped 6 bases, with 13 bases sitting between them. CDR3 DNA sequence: TGTGCCAGCAGCTTAGGGGATCCGGCCGGGGAGCTGTTTTTT. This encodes CASSLGDPAGELFF.

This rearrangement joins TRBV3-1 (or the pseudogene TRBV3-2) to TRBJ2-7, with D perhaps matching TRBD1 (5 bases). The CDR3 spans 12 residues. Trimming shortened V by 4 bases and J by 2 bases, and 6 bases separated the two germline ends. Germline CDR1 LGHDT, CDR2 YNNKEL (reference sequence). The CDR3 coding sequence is TGTGCCAGCAGCCCCAGGGCCTACGAGCAGTACTTC. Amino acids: CASSPRAYEQYF.

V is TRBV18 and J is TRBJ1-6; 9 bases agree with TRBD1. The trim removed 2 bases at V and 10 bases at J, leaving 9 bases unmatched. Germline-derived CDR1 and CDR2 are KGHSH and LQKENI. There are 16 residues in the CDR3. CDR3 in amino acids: CASSPSQGAHGSPLHF. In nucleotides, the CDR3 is TGTGCCAGCTCACCATCACAGGGGGCTCATGGGTCACCCCTCCACTTT.

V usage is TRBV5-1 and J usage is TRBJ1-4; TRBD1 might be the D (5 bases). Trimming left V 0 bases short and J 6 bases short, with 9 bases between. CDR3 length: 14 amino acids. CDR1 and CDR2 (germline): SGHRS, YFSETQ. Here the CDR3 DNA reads TGCGCCAGCAGCTTGGAGGGGCTGGATGAAAAACTGTTTTTT. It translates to CASSLEGLDEKLFF.